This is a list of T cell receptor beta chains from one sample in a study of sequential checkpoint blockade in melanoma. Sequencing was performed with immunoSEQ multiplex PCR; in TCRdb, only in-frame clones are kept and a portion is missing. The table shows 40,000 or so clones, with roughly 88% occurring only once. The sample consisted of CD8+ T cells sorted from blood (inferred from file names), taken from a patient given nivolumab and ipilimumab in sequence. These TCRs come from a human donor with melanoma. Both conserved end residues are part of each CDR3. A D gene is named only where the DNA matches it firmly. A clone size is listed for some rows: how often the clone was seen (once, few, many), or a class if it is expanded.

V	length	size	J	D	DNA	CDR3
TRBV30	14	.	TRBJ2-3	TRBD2	TGTGCCTGGGCGGGACTAGCGGGGACAGATACGCAGTATTTT	CAWAGLAGTDTQYF
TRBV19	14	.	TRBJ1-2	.	TGTGCCAGTAGTATAGATCTCAGGTACTATGGCTACACCTTC	CASSIDLRYYGYTF
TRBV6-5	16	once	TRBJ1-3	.	TGTGCCAGCAGTTACGGGAGGGGGAGCTCTGGAAACACCATATATTTT	CASSYGRGSSGNTIYF
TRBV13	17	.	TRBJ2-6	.	TGTGCCAGCGACTATAGGGATTCTCGCTCTGGGGCCAACGTCCTGACTTTC	CASDYRDSRSGANVLTF
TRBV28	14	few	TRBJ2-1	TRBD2	TGTGCCGGGGGGGGGATTGGGTCCTACAATGAGCAGTTCTTC	CAGGGIGSYNEQFF
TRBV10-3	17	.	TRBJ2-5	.	TGTGCCATCAGTGAGGGGGGACAAAGAGAACTCCAAGAGACCCAGTACTTC	CAISEGGQRELQETQYF
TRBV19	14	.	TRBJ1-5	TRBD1	TGTGCCAGTGGGTGGGGGACAGGGACCCAGCCCCAGCATTTT	CASGWGTGTQPQHF
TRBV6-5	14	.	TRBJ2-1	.	TGTGCCAGCAGCGGGAGCCCCCCACCGGGCGAGCAGTTCTTC	CASSGSPPPGEQFF
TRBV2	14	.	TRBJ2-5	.	TGTGCCAGCACAGGGGATGATACGCAAGAGACCCAGTACTTC	CASTGDDTQETQYF
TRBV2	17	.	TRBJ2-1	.	TGTGCCAGCAGTGAAGGGGTACTAGCCACCCAAGGGGATGAGCAGTTCTTC	CASSEGVLATQGDEQFF
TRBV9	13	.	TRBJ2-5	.	TGTGCCAGCAGCGTAGGCGGGGCCGGGACCCAGTACTTC	CASSVGGAGTQYF
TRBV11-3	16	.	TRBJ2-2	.	TGTGCCAGCAGCCCGAGAGGAGTGACGAACACCGGGGAGCTGTTTTTT	CASSPRGVTNTGELFF
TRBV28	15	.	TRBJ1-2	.	TGTGCCAGCAGTTTATATCGGGAGCGAAACTATGGCTACACCTTC	CASSLYRERNYGYTF
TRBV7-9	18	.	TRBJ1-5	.	TGTGCCAGCAGCGGACAGAGGACTTCTACGGGATCTCTTAGCCCCCAGCATTTT	CASSGQRTSTGSLSPQHF
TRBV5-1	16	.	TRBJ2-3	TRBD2	TGCGCCAGCAGCCCCGGACTAGCGGGATCGCAAGATACGCAGTATTTT	CASSPGLAGSQDTQYF
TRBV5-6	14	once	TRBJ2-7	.	TGTGCCAGCAGCTTGGGGGGAGACTCCTACGAGCAGTACTTC	CASSLGGDSYEQYF
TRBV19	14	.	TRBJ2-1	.	TGTGCCAGTAAAACCGACGCGCATCCGGGAGAGCAGTTCTTC	CASKTDAHPGEQFF